A single sample is the source of the 19 T cell receptor beta chains below, sequenced in a study of control samples from healthy donors and cancer patients. Measured with immunoSEQ multiplex PCR; TCRdb has only the in-frame clones, and not every one. The top ten hold 4.9% of the sample, which has 120,000 to 150,000 clones, roughly 90% seen once. The specimen sequenced was blood. The receptor set was obtained from a man aged 25-45 years in good health.

This chain uses TRBV6-2 or TRBV6-3 with TRBJ2-7, with unresolved D. This CDR3 spans 11 amino acids. V was clipped by 2 bases and J by 2 bases, with 1 base between them. Germline values: CDR1 MNHEY, CDR2 SVGEGT. CDR3 amino acids: CASSYAYEQYF. DNA for the CDR3: TGTGCCAGCAGTTACGCCTACGAGCAGTACTTC.

The chain joins TRBV7-2 to TRBJ2-5; no clear D gene. This CDR3 has 12 amino acids. Per germline, CDR1 SGHTA and CDR2 FQGNSA. Trimming stripped 5 bases from V and 5 bases from J, with 9 bases between. The CDR3 bases are TGTGCCAGCAGCCCGGCCGGGGAGACCCAGTACTTC. Protein product: CASSPAGETQYF.

V gene TRBV27 combines with J gene TRBJ1-6; D remains unclear. Germline-derived CDR1 and CDR2 are MNHEY and SMNVEV (reference sequence). This CDR3 has 15 amino acids. V lost 2 bases and J 4 bases, leaving 9 bases between the germline ends. Here the CDR3 reads CASSLPPQYNSPLHF. The CDR3 DNA follows: TGTGCCAGCAGTTTACCCCCTCAGTATAATTCACCCCTCCACTTT.

The V and J genes are TRBV6-5 and TRBJ1-1; D is undetermined. Germline CDR1 MNHEY, CDR2 SVGAGI. V was pared by 6 bases and J by 5 bases, with 19 bases between. The CDR3 is made up of 15 amino acids. CDR3 sequence reads: CASSDPRAAGTEAFF. CDR3 nucleotide sequence: TGTGCCAGCAGCGACCCCCGGGCCGCGGGGACTGAAGCTTTCTTT.

The chain combines TRBV19 with TRBJ1-6; TRBD1 aligns across 10 bases. The germline V gene encodes CDR1 LNHDA and CDR2 SQIVND (reference sequence). Losses at the gene ends were 6 bases for V and 4 bases for J; bases not matched to a gene: 3. This CDR3 has 15 amino acids. The CDR3 sequence is CASRTDRGYNSPLHF. For the CDR3, the DNA is TGTGCCAGTAGGACGGACAGGGGGTATAATTCACCCCTCCACTTT.

This clone was observed a single time. The J gene is TRBJ2-1, the V gene TRBV7-2; TRBD2 matches at 10 bases. Germline V gene lookup returns CDR1 SGHTA and CDR2 FQGNSA. This CDR3 contains 16 residues. Trimming at V came to 4 bases and at J to 2 bases, leaving 5 bases not matched to a gene. The DNA of the CDR3 is TGTGCCAGCAGCTCCCTAGCGGGGGATGCCTACAATGAGCAGTTCTTC. Translating gives CASSSLAGDAYNEQFF.

This clone was seen only once. CDR3 bases: TGTGCCAGCAGCCAGGGTAACACTGAAGCTTTCTTT. Its translation: CASSQGNTEAFF. The chain joins TRBV12-3 or TRBV12-4 to TRBJ1-1; the D gene is possibly TRBD1 (5 bases). The length of the CDR3 is 12 residues. The germline V and J ends were trimmed by 6 bases and 2 bases, with 7 bases remaining between them.

The V call is TRBV10-3, the J call TRBJ1-2, with D tentatively TRBD1 (5 bases). Between the trimmed V and J ends, which lost 3 bases and 4 bases, there was a span of 12 bases. Germline lookup yields CDR1 ENHRY and CDR2 SYGVKD. The CDR3 contains 14 residues. This CDR3 reads CAISDRGFSYGYTF. Written as DNA, the CDR3 is TGTGCCATCAGTGATAGGGGTTTTAGCTATGGCTACACCTTC.

The rearrangement links TRBV15 to TRBJ1-1; perhaps TRBD1 as D (5 bases). The CDR3 contains 13 residues. Trimming left V 1 base short and J 3 bases short, with 6 bases between. CDR1 and CDR2 (germline): LNHNV, YYDKDF (reference sequence). The CDR3, as DNA: TGTGCCACCAGCAGAGGGGGGGACACTGAAGCTTTCTTT. It specifies CATSRGGDTEAFF. Based on the CDR3 plus reference TRBV15 and TRBJ1-1, the full variable domain is DAMVIQNPRYQVTQFGKPVTLSCSQTLNHNVMYWYQQKSSQAPKLLFHYYDKDFNNEADTPDNFQSRRPNTSFCFLDIRSPGLGDTAMYLCATSRGGDTEAFFGQGTRLTVV.

The V gene is TRBV11-2, the J gene TRBJ2-1; 10 bases map to TRBD2. CDR1 and CDR2 (germline): SGHAT, FQNNGV. The CDR3 has 17 amino acids. V lost 0 bases to trimming and J lost 8 bases; unmatched junction nucleotides: 10. The CDR3 is CASSLDTSTSGTDEQFF. DNA for the CDR3: TGTGCCAGCAGCTTAGACACGAGCACTAGCGGGACCGATGAGCAGTTCTTC.

The V and J genes are TRBV9 and TRBJ2-7, with 7 bases fitting TRBD2. This CDR3 has 16 amino acids. Germline-derived CDR1 and CDR2 are SGDLS and YYNGEE. V shed 3 bases and J 7 bases; nucleotides not matched to a gene: 16. The CDR3 region is CASSAYRLAEEGEQYF. CDR3 DNA sequence: TGTGCCAGCAGCGCCTACAGACTAGCCGAGGAGGGGGAGCAGTACTTC.

This sequence joins TRBV18 and TRBJ2-5; TRBD1 aligns across 8 bases. This CDR3 is built from 15 residues. V was pared by 6 bases and J by 2 bases, with 8 bases of the junction left unmatched. CDR1 KGHSH and CDR2 LQKENI come from the germline V gene. The CDR3 reads CASSRWTGRQETQYF. The CDR3 DNA is TGTGCCAGCTCGCGCTGGACAGGGAGACAAGAGACCCAGTACTTC.

The gene calls are TRBV25-1 and TRBJ2-2, with D perhaps matching TRBD1 or TRBD2 (5 bases each). The germline V and J ends were trimmed by 5 bases and 0 bases, with 13 bases remaining between them. The germline CDR1 and CDR2 sequences are MGHDK and SYGVNS. The CDR3 totals 16 residues. The CDR3 DNA reads as TGTGCCAGCAGTACCCCCGGGACCGCGAACACCGGGGAGCTGTTTTTT. Translated, it gives CASSTPGTANTGELFF.

V usage is TRBV7-6 and J usage is TRBJ2-2; 10 bases line up with TRBD2. The J segment lost 9 bases and the V segment lost 5 bases, leaving 15 bases of the junction unmatched. The CDR3 spans 17 residues. The germline V gene encodes CDR1 SGHVS and CDR2 FNYEAQ. The CDR3 loop is CASSPGVASGSFRELFF. DNA for the CDR3: TGTGCCAGCAGCCCCGGCGTTGCTAGCGGGAGTTTTAGGGAGCTGTTTTTT. Combining the CDR3 with reference TRBV7-6 and TRBJ2-2 gives the whole variable domain GAGVSQSPRYKVTKRGQDVALRCDPISGHVSLYWYRQALGQGPEFLTYFNYEAQQDKSGLPNDRFSAERPEGSISTLTIQRTEQRDSAMYRCASSPGVASGSFRELFFGEGSRLTVL.

The genes are TRBV18 and TRBJ2-2; TRBD1 matches at 8 bases. Germline V CDR1 and CDR2: KGHSH, LQKENI. Trimming at V came to 0 bases and at J to 7 bases, leaving 4 bases not matched to a gene. The CDR3 covers 15 residues. This CDR3 reads CASSPPQGADGELFF. DNA for the CDR3: TGTGCCAGCTCACCACCCCAGGGGGCTGACGGGGAGCTGTTTTTT.

The V gene is TRBV19, the J gene TRBJ2-5, with TRBD1 as a possible D gene (6 bases). This CDR3 region has 14 residues. Between the trimmed V and J ends, which lost 5 bases and 4 bases, there was a span of 14 bases. Looked up from germline, CDR1 is LNHDA and CDR2 is SQIVND (reference sequence). The CDR3 loop is CASSQGLLGETQYF. In DNA, the CDR3 is TGTGCCAGTAGTCAGGGGCTTTTGGGAGAGACCCAGTACTTC.

This clone was found once. The chain links TRBV5-1 to TRBJ1-2, with TRBD1 matching 7 bases. Trimming took 4 bases from V and 7 from J; bases not matched to a gene: 7. Germline V gives CDR1 SGHRS, CDR2 YFSETQ. The CDR3 is made up of 13 amino acids. This chain's CDR3 is CASSSQGESGYTF. CDR3 nucleotide sequence: TGCGCCAGCAGCAGTCAGGGGGAAAGTGGCTACACCTTC.

The chain links TRBV4-1 to TRBJ2-7; D is ambiguous. From germline, CDR1 is MGHRA and CDR2 YSYEKL. The CDR3 extends over 15 amino acids. V dropped 4 bases and J dropped 4 bases, with 17 bases sitting between them. This CDR3 reads CASSPTGSGYYEQYF. CDR3 in DNA: TGCGCCAGCAGCCCGACCGGCTCGGGTTATTACGAGCAGTACTTC.

In this sample, this clone turned up once. The J gene is TRBJ1-1, the V gene TRBV3-1 (or the pseudogene TRBV3-2); D gene uncertain. Germline CDR1 LGHDT, CDR2 YNNKEL (reference sequence). Trimming stripped 4 bases from V and 0 bases from J, with 12 bases between. This CDR3 comprises 15 residues. This CDR3 is CASSPWEAMNTEAFF. The CDR3 nucleotides read TGTGCCAGCAGCCCTTGGGAGGCCATGAACACTGAAGCTTTCTTT.